This TCR beta chain appears in the sequencing data of a study of T cells in Graves' hyperthyroidism and ophthalmopathy. This clonotype was counted a few times. Germline values: CDR1 DFQATT, CDR2 SNEGSKA (reference sequence). This CDR3 spans 12 amino acids. The V and J ends lost 3 bases and 6 bases respectively, with 8 bases between them. Amplified regions were TCR beta CDR3 sequences from RNA transcripts. During a first-round RT-PCR of the TCR CDR3, the HTBI primer set was used. TCRdb re-called the multiplex PCR reads with MiXCR, one entry per CDR3 protein. The top ten clones hold 34% of a sample with approximately 690,000 distinct CDR3 sequences, less than 25% of them seen once.

Source material: blood. The sequence derives from a man between 25 and 39 years old with Graves' ophthalmopathy. This chain uses TRBV20-1 with TRBJ2-2; no firm D call. The CDR3 sequence is CSARGGAGELFF. The CDR3 nucleotides read TGCAGTGCTAGGGGTGGGGCCGGGGAGCTGTTTTTT.